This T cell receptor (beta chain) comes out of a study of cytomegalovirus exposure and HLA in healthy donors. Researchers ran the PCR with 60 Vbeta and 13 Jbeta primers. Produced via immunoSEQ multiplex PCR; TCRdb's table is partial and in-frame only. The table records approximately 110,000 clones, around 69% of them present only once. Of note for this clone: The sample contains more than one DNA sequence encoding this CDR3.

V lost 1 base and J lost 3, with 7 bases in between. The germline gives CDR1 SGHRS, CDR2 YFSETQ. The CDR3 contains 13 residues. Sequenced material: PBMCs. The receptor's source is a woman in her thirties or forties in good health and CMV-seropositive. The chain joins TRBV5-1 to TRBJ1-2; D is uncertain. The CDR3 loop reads CASSLRGDYGYTF. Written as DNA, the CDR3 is TGCGCCAGCAGCTTGCGGGGTGACTATGGCTACACCTTC.